The 21 T cell receptor beta chains reported below all come from one sample, sequenced in a study of shared clonotypes between healthy human individuals. Only in-frame clones appear in the TCRdb table, and some are missing; sequencing was by immunoSEQ multiplex PCR. In the table there are some 790,000 clones, about two thirds of which are singletons. The specimen sequenced was memory CD4+ T cells sorted from blood. Subset of the sample: CD45RA-negative fraction. The receptors were sampled from a woman aged 30 to 39 in good health.

This clone was counted at least ten times. This CDR3 is also generated by other DNA sequences in the sample. The chain uses TRBV19 and TRBJ2-2; no clear D gene. Germline values: CDR1 LNHDA, CDR2 SQIVND (reference sequence). CDR3 length: 13 residues. V was trimmed by 3 bases and J by 6 bases, leaving 8 bases between them. Here the CDR3 reads CASSMAQSGELFF. The DNA for the CDR3 is TGTGCCAGTAGTATGGCCCAGTCCGGGGAGCTGTTTTTT.

The CDR3: CARRADRVNHNEQFF. The CDR3 bases are TGTGCCAGAAGGGCTGACAGGGTCAACCACAATGAGCAGTTCTTC. The chain couples TRBV5-3 to TRBJ2-1, with 7 positions matching TRBD1. TRBV5-3 is an ORF, with its function uncertain. With V trimmed by 5 bases and J by 5 bases, 10 bases remained unmatched. This CDR3 contains 15 residues.

This chain joins TRBV28 and TRBJ2-1, with 10 bases aligning to TRBD2. This CDR3 region has 17 residues. V shed 5 bases, J shed 4 bases, and the junction held 11 bases outside the gene matches. Germline V gene sequence: CDR1 MDHEN, CDR2 SYDVKM. CDR3 nucleotides: TGTGCCAGCAGTACGGGGACACTAGCGGGGTCATACAATGAGCAGTTCTTC. Translating it yields CASSTGTLAGSYNEQFF.

The chain links TRBV27 to TRBJ2-7; D is possibly TRBD2 (6 bases). V lost 5 bases, J lost 3 bases, and 17 bases lay in between. The CDR3 has 15 amino acids. CDR1 and CDR2 (germline): MNHEY, SMNVEV (reference sequence). The CDR3 DNA reads TGTGCCAGCAGTCTCCGCGGGACGGACCTCTACGAGCAGTACTTC. Its translation: CASSLRGTDLYEQYF.

Concerning this clone itself: Different DNA sequences within this sample yield the same CDR3. The chain has TRBV5-4 and TRBJ2-3; no definite D call. Trimming pared 1 base from V and 2 bases from J, leaving 5 bases between. Germline CDR1 and CDR2: SGHNT and YYREEE (reference sequence). The CDR3 runs 13 residues. The CDR3 DNA reads TGTGCCAGCAGCTTGTTGTCCACAGATACGCAGTATTTT. It specifies CASSLLSTDTQYF. Variable domain in full (rest from reference TRBV5-4 and TRBJ2-3): ETGVTQSPTHLIKTRGQQVTLRCSSQSGHNTVSWYQQALGQGPQFIFQYYREEENGRGNFPPRFSGLQFPNYSSELNVNALELDDSALYLCASSLLSTDTQYFGPGTRLTVL.

This clone was seen at least ten times. The V and J genes are TRBV30 and TRBJ2-3, with D maybe TRBD2 (5 bases). Germline CDR1 and CDR2: GTSNPN and SVGIG (reference sequence). This CDR3 has 15 amino acids. V was clipped by 5 bases and J by 1 base, with 16 bases between them. The CDR3 loop is CAWGLDYFRTDTQYF. The DNA of the CDR3 is TGTGCCTGGGGCCTTGACTATTTCCGCACAGATACGCAGTATTTT.

The V gene is TRBV6-1, the J gene TRBJ1-1; tentative D call: TRBD1 (6 bases). V was cut by 10 bases and J by 2 bases, with 14 bases left in between. CDR3 length: 13 residues. Germline lookup yields CDR1 MNHNS and CDR2 SASEGT. Here the CDR3 DNA reads TGTGCCACGATCGGGACAATAAACACTGAAGCTTTCTTT. Protein sequence: CATIGTINTEAFF.

CDR3 protein: CASSYRGLGQPQHF. For the CDR3, the DNA is TGTGCCAGTAGTTACAGAGGGTTAGGTCAGCCCCAGCATTTT. V usage is TRBV19 and J usage is TRBJ1-5; D is unclear. Trimming left V 5 bases short and J 6 bases short, with 14 bases between. This CDR3 spans 14 amino acids. CDR1 is LNHDA, CDR2 SQIVND, per germline (reference sequence).

Only a few counts were recorded for this clone. The V call is TRBV7-9, the J call TRBJ2-5, with 7 bases matching TRBD1. The germline gives CDR1 SEHNR, CDR2 FQNEAQ (reference sequence). J was trimmed by 6 bases and V by 3 bases; bases with no gene match: 10. The CDR3 runs to 15 residues. As DNA, the CDR3 is TGTGCCAGCAGCTTGGGACAGTGGGGTCGGAAGACCCAGTACTTC. Protein: CASSLGQWGRKTQYF. Combining the CDR3 with reference TRBV7-9 and TRBJ2-5 gives the whole variable domain DTGVSQNPRHKITKRGQNVTFRCDPISEHNRLYWYRQTLGQGPEFLTYFQNEAQLEKSRLLSDRFSAERPKGSFSTLEIQRTEQGDSAMYLCASSLGQWGRKTQYFGPGTRLLVL.

The table lists this clone with a few counts. J is TRBJ2-2 and V is TRBV5-1; D tentatively fits TRBD1 or TRBD2 (6 bases each). The CDR3 length is 14 residues. V lost 0 bases and J lost 7, with 10 bases in between. Germline CDR1 is SGHRS and CDR2 is YFSETQ. CDR3 sequence (DNA): TGCGCCAGCAGCTTGGACAGGGAGGACGGGGAGCTGTTTTTT. It encodes CASSLDREDGELFF. Variable domain in full (rest from reference TRBV5-1 and TRBJ2-2): KAGVTQTPRYLIKTRGQQVTLSCSPISGHRSVSWYQQTPGQGLQFLFEYFSETQRNKGNFPGRFSGRQFSNSRSEMNVSTLELGDSALYLCASSLDREDGELFFGEGSRLTVL.

V and J are TRBV11-2 and TRBJ1-2; D might be TRBD1 (6 bases). V gave up 0 bases and J gave up 0 bases, with 14 bases separating them. The CDR3 runs 17 residues. Germline lookup yields CDR1 SGHAT and CDR2 FQNNGV. The CDR3 is CASSLDLTGFTNYGYTF. The CDR3 bases are TGTGCCAGCAGCTTAGATCTCACAGGGTTCACTAACTATGGCTACACCTTC.

A few counts support this clone. The sample contains more than one DNA sequence encoding this CDR3. The J gene is TRBJ1-1, the V gene TRBV10-3; TRBD1 is a possible D gene (5 bases). This CDR3 comprises 12 residues. The germline V and J ends were trimmed by 6 bases and 1 base, with 6 bases remaining between them. The germline V gene encodes CDR1 ENHRY and CDR2 SYGVKD. CDR3 in DNA: TGTGCCATCAGCCAGGGGAACACTGAAGCTTTCTTT. This codes for CAISQGNTEAFF.

This chain connects TRBV7-9 to TRBJ2-7, with 9 bases aligning to TRBD1. Germline assignment: CDR1 SEHNR and CDR2 FQNEAQ (reference sequence). This CDR3 spans 14 amino acids. With V trimmed by 5 bases and J by 7 bases, 9 bases remained unmatched. The DNA for the CDR3 is TGTGCCAGCAGCCCGGGACAGGGATCATTAGAGCAGTACTTC. As protein: CASSPGQGSLEQYF.

The V call is TRBV5-5, the J call TRBJ2-7; unclear D gene. CDR3 length equals 13 residues. V was pared by 4 bases and J by 3 bases, with 11 bases between. Germline CDR1 SGHKS, CDR2 YYEKEE (reference sequence). The CDR3 sequence is CASSLDFYYEQYF. The CDR3 coding sequence is TGTGCCAGCAGCCTTGATTTTTACTACGAGCAGTACTTC.

CDR3 residues: CASSESPGQPPALEQYF. Written as DNA, the CDR3 is TGTGCCAGCAGTGAATCCCCCGGACAGCCACCTGCGCTTGAGCAGTACTTC. This chain uses TRBV25-1 with TRBJ2-7; tentatively, D is TRBD1 (6 bases). The CDR3 is made up of 17 amino acids. The V gene lost 1 base and the J gene lost 7 bases, with 23 bases spanning the gap. Germline CDR1 MGHDK, CDR2 SYGVNS.

A remark on this clone: Other DNA sequences within the sample encode an identical CDR3. The V call is TRBV6-1, the J call TRBJ2-7; maybe TRBD1 (5 bases). V was cut by 1 base and J by 0 bases, with 7 bases left in between. There are 14 residues in the CDR3. Germline V gene sequence: CDR1 MNHNS, CDR2 SASEGT. The DNA of the CDR3 is TGTGCCAGCAGTGAAGGAGACAGCTCCTACGAGCAGTACTTC. Translated: CASSEGDSSYEQYF.

The rearrangement links TRBV5-6 to TRBJ2-5, with 11 bases fitting TRBD2. Trimming removed 1 base from V and 7 bases from J; junction bases left unmatched: 12. The V gene's germline CDR1 is SGHDT and CDR2 YYEEEE. The CDR3 runs to 17 residues. Here the CDR3 DNA reads TGTGCCAGCAGCTTGACTAGCGGGAGATTTTTGAGAATGACCCAGTACTTC. This gives the protein CASSLTSGRFLRMTQYF.

The sample holds one count of this clone. This rearrangement joins TRBV7-2 to TRBJ1-4; no firm D call. The CDR3 is made up of 12 amino acids. The ends were cut back, 5 bases at V and 10 bases at J, with 11 bases in the middle. The germline V gene has CDR1 SGHTA and CDR2 FQGNSA. DNA of the CDR3: TGTGCCAGCAGCCGTGTGCTGGGAAAACTGTTTTTT. Translated, it gives CASSRVLGKLFF.

This clone was seen more than once but under ten times. This chain links TRBV7-9 with TRBJ2-7; D gene ambiguous. The CDR3 consists of 13 residues. Trimming cost V 4 bases and J 6 bases, with 13 bases left between them. Looked up from germline, CDR1 is SEHNR and CDR2 is FQNEAQ (reference sequence). The CDR3 DNA follows: TGTGCCAGCAGCTGGTCTGCTAAATCCGAGCAGTACTTC. Protein: CASSWSAKSEQYF. Together with reference TRBV7-9 and TRBJ2-7, the CDR3 gives the full variable domain: DTGVSQNPRHKITKRGQNVTFRCDPISEHNRLYWYRQTLGQGPEFLTYFQNEAQLEKSRLLSDRFSAERPKGSFSTLEIQRTEQGDSAMYLCASSWSAKSEQYFGPGTRLTVT.

The V call is TRBV4-1, the J call TRBJ2-1; possibly TRBD1 for D (6 bases). This CDR3 spans 13 amino acids. V gave up 4 bases and J gave up 8 bases, with 12 bases separating them. Per the germline V gene, CDR1 is MGHRA and CDR2 is YSYEKL. This CDR3 reads CASSPQHRDEQFF. The CDR3 DNA sequence: TGCGCCAGCAGCCCACAACACAGGGATGAGCAGTTCTTC.

The genes are TRBV15 and TRBJ2-1; 10 nucleotides agree with TRBD1. The CDR3 length is 15 residues. V gave up 1 base and J gave up 6 bases; unmatched junction bases: 3. CDR1 and CDR2 (germline): LNHNV, YYDKDF (reference sequence). CDR3: CATSRGRDRGNEQFF. Written as DNA, the CDR3 is TGTGCCACCAGCAGAGGCCGGGACAGGGGCAATGAGCAGTTCTTC.